Below, one T cell receptor (beta chain) is given with its context. The target antigen is unknown. With the read ending 3 residues before the CDR3 end, the germline J gene is used to fill in that end. Reduced serum IgG, IgA and/or IgM plus specific antibody deficiency defined CVID. Most patients and controls had Caucasian heritage. CVID and control samples used equivalent genomic DNA input. Profiling relied on immunoSEQ multiplex PCR, and the TCRdb table lists in-frame clones only, not all of them. Found here are fewer than 15,000 clones, no singletons; the ten largest cover roughly 6.9%. This record belongs to a study of T cell clonality in common variable immunodeficiency. The germline CDR1 and CDR2 sequences are KGHSH and LQKENI. This CDR3 comprises 16 residues. The germline V and J ends were trimmed by 4 bases and 5 bases, with 17 bases remaining between them. Study-level findings and limits: CVID subjects had higher TCRbeta clonality than healthy controls, most marked in about a third. In common variable immunodeficiency, TCR beta chains reportedly carried fewer deletions and N-nucleotide insertions.

The source is a human donor with common variable immunodeficiency. The chain is built from TRBV18 and TRBJ2-2; the D is unclear. The sequenced sample was peripheral blood mononuclear cells. CDR3 DNA (partial): TGTGCCAGCTCACTATCCAGAGCCGGGTTAACCGGGGAG. It specifies CASSLSRAGLTGE. The full-length CDR3 reads as CASSLSRAGLTGELFF.